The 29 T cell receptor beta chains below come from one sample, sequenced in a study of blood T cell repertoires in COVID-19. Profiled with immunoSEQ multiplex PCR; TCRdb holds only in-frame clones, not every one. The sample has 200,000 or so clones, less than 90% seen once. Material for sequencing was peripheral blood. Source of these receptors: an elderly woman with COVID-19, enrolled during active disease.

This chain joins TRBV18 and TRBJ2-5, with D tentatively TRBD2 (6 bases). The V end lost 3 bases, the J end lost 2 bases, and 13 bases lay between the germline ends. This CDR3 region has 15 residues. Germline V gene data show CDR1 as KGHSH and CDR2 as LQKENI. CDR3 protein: CASSPTLASQETQYF. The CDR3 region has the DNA TGTGCCAGCTCACCCACGCTAGCGAGTCAAGAGACCCAGTACTTC.

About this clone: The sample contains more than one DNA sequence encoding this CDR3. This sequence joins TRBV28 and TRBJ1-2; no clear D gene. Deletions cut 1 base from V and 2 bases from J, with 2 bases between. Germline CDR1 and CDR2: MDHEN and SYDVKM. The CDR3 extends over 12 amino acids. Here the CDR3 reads CASSLLNYGYTF. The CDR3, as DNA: TGTGCCAGCAGTTTATTAAACTATGGCTACACCTTC.

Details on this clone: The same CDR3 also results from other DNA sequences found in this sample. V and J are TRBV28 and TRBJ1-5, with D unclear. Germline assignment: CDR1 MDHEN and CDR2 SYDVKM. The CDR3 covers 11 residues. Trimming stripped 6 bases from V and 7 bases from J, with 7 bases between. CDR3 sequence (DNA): TGTGCCAGCAGCCGAGGCCAGCCCCAGCATTTT. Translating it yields CASSRGQPQHF.

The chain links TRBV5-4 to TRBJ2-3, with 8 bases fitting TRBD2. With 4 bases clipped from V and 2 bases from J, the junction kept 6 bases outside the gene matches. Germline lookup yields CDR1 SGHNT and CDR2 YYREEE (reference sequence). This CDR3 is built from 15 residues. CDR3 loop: CASSPQAGATDTQYF. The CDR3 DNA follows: TGTGCCAGCAGCCCTCAAGCGGGGGCCACAGATACGCAGTATTTT.

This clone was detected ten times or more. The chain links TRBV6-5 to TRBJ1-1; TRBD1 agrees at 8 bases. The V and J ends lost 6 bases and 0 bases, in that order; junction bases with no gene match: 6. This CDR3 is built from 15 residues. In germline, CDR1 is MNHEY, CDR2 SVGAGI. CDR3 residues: CASRRTGSMNTEAFF. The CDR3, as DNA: TGTGCCAGCAGAAGGACAGGGAGCATGAACACTGAAGCTTTCTTT.

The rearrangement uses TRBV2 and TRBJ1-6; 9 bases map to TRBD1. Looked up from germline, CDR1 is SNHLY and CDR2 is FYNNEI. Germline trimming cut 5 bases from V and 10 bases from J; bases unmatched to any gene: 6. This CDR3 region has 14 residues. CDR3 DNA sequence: TGTGCCAGCAGTCCCGGACAGGGGAACTCACCCCTCCACTTT. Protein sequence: CASSPGQGNSPLHF. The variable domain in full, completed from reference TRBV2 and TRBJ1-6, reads EPEVTQTPSHQVTQMGQEVILRCVPISNHLYFYWYRQILGQKVEFLVSFYNNEISEKSEIFDDQFSVERPDGSNFTLKIRSTKLEDSAMYFCASSPGQGNSPLHFGNGTRLTVT.

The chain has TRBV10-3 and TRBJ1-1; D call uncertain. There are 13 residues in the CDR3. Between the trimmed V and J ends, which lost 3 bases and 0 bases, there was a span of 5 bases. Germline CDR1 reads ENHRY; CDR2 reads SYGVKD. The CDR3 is CAISDGMNTEAFF. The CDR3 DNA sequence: TGTGCCATCAGTGACGGGATGAACACTGAAGCTTTCTTT.

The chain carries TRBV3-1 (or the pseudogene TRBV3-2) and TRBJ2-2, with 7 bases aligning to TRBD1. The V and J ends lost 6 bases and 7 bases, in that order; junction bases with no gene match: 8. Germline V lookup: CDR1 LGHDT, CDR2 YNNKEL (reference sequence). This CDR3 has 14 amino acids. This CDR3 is CASRIGGAGGELFF. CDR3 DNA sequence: TGTGCCAGCAGGATAGGGGGCGCGGGCGGGGAGCTGTTTTTT.

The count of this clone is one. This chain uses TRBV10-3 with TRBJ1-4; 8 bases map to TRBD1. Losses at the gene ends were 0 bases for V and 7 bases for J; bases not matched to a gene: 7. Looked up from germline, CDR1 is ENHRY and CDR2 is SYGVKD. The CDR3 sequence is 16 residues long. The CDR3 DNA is TGTGCCATCAGTGAGTCGAGGTTAGGACAGGGTGAAAAACTGTTTTTT. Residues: CAISESRLGQGEKLFF.

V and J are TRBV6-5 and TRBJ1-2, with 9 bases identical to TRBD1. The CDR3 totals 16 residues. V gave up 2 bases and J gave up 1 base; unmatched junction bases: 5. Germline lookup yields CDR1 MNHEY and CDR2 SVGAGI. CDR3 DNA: TGTGCCAGCAGTTACCAATCGGGACAGGGTAACTATGGCTACACCTTC. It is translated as CASSYQSGQGNYGYTF.

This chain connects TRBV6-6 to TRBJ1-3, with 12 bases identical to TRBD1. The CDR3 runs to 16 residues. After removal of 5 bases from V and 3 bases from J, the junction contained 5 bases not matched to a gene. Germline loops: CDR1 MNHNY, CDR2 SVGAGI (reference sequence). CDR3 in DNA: TGTGCCAGCAGTCAGGGACAGGGGGCGGTTGGAAACACCATATATTTT. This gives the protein CASSQGQGAVGNTIYF.

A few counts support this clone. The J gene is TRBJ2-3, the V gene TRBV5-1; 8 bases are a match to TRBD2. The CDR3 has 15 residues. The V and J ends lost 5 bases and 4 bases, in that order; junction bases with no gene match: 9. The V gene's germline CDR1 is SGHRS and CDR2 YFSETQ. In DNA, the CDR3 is TGCGCCAGCAGTCCGAGCGGGGGTCGGGCAGATACGCAGTATTTT. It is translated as CASSPSGGRADTQYF.

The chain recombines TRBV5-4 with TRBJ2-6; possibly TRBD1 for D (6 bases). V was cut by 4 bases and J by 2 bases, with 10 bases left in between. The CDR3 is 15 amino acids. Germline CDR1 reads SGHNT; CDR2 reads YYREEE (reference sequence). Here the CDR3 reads CASSQQGTGANVLTF. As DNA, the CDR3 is TGTGCCAGCAGCCAACAGGGAACTGGGGCCAACGTCCTGACTTTC.

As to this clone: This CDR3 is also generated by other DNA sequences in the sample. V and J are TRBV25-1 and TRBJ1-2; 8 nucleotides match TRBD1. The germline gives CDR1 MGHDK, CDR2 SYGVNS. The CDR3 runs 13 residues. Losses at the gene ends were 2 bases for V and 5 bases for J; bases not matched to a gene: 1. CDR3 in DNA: TGTGCCAGCAGTGAACAGGGGGCGTATGGCTACACCTTC. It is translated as CASSEQGAYGYTF.

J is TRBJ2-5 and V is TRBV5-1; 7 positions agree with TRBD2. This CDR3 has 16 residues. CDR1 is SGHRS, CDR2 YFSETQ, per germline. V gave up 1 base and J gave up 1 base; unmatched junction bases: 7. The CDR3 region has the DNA TGCGCCAGCAGCTTGTCGACTAGCCGATTCCAAGAGACCCAGTACTTC. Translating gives CASSLSTSRFQETQYF.

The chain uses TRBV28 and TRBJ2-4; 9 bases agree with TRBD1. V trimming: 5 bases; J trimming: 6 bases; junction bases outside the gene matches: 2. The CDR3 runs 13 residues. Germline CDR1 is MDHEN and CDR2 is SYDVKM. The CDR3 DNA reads TGTGCCAGCAGTGGGGGACAGGGAAACATTCAGTACTTC. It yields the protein CASSGGQGNIQYF.

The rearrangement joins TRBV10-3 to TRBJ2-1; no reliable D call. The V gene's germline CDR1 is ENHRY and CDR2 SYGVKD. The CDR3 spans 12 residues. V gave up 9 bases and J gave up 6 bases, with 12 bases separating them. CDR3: CAILGSSNEQFF. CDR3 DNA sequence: TGTGCCATTCTCGGGTCCAGCAATGAGCAGTTCTTC.

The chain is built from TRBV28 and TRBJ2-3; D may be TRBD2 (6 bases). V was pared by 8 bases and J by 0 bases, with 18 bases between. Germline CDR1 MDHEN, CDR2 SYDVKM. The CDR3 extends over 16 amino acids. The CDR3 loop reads CASPAPGVSSTDTQYF. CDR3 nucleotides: TGTGCCAGCCCTGCGCCGGGAGTCTCTAGCACAGATACGCAGTATTTT.

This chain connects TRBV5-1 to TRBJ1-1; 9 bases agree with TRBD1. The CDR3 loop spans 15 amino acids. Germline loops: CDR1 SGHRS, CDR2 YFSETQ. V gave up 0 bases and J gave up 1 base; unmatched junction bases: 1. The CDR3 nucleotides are TGCGCCAGCAGCTTGGACAGGGGGCGGAACACTGAAGCTTTCTTT. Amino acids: CASSLDRGRNTEAFF.

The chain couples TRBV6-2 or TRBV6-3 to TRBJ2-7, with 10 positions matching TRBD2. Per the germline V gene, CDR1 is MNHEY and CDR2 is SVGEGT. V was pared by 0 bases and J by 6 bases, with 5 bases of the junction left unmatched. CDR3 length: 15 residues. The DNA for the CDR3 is TGTGCCAGCAGTTACTCGAGTAGCGGGGGGCGCGAGCAGTACTTC. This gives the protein CASSYSSSGGREQYF.

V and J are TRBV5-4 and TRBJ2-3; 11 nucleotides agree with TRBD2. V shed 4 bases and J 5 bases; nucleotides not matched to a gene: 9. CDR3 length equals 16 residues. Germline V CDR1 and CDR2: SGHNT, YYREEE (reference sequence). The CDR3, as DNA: TGTGCCAGCAGCACTCAATTTAGCGGGGGGGGAGATACGCAGTATTTT. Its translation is CASSTQFSGGGDTQYF.

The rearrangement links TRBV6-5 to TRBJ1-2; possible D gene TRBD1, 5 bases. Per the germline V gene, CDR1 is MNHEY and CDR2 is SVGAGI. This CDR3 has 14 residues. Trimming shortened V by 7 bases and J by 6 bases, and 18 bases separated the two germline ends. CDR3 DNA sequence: TGTGCCAGCATCCCTCCTGGAGGGGTCGATGGCTACACCTTC. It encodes CASIPPGGVDGYTF.

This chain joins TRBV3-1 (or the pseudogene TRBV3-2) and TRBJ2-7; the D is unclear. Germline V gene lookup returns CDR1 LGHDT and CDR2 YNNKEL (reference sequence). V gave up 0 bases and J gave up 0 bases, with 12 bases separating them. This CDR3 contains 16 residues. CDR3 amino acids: CASSQDSSRSSYEQYF. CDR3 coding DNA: TGTGCCAGCAGCCAAGATAGTTCAAGGAGCTCCTACGAGCAGTACTTC.

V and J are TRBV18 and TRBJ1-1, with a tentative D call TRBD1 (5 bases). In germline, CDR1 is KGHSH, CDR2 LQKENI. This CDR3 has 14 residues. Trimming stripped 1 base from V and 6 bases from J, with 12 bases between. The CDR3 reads CASSPLAGIPEAFF. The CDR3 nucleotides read TGTGCCAGCTCACCACTGGCAGGGATCCCTGAAGCTTTCTTT.

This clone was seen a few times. For the CDR3, the DNA is TGTGCCACCAGTGAGAACAGGGGGCGCGAAAAACTGTTTTTT. It translates to CATSENRGREKLFF. The V and J genes are TRBV24-1 and TRBJ1-4, with 9 bases identical to TRBD1. The CDR3 spans 14 residues. V lost 4 bases and J lost 8; bases outside the gene matches: 4. Germline CDR1 reads KGHDR; CDR2 reads SFDVKD.

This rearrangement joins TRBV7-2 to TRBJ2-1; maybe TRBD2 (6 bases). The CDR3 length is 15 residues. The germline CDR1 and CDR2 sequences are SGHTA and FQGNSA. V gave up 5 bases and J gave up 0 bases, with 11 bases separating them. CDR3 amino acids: CASSPWRDSYNEQFF. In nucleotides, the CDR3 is TGTGCCAGCAGCCCCTGGCGGGACTCCTACAATGAGCAGTTCTTC.

CDR3 loop: CASTQLGLAGKNEQFF. DNA for the CDR3: TGTGCCAGCACCCAATTGGGGCTAGCGGGGAAGAATGAGCAGTTCTTC. The gene calls are TRBV5-6 and TRBJ2-1, with 9 bases lining up with TRBD2. Germline lookup yields CDR1 SGHDT and CDR2 YYEEEE. The CDR3 sequence is 16 residues long. The junction had 14 bases not matched to a gene; V was cut back by 6 bases and J by 7 bases.

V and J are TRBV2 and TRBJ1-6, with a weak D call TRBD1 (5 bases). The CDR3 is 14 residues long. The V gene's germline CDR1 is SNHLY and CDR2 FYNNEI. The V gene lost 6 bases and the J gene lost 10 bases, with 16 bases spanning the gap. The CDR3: CASSGAGGRSPLHF. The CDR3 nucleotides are TGTGCCAGCAGCGGAGCCGGGGGACGATCACCCCTCCACTTT.

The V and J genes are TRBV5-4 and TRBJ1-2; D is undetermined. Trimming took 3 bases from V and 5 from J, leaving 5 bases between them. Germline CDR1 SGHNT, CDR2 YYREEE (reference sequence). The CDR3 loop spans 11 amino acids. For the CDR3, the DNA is TGTGCCAGCAGCTCGTCTTATGGCTACACCTTC. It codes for CASSSSYGYTF. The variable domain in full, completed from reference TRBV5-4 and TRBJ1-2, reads ETGVTQSPTHLIKTRGQQVTLRCSSQSGHNTVSWYQQALGQGPQFIFQYYREEENGRGNFPPRFSGLQFPNYSSELNVNALELDDSALYLCASSSSYGYTFGSGTRLTVV.